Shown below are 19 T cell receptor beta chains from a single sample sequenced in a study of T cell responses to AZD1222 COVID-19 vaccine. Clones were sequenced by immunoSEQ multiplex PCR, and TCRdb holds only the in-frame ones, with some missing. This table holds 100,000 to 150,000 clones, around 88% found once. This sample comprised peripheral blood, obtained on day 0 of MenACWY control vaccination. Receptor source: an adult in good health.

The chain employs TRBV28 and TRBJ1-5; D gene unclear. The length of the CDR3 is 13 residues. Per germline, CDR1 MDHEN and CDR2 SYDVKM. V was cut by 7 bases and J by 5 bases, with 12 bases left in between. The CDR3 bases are TGTGCCAGCAATGCCGGAGGTTATCAGCCCCAGCATTTT. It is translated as CASNAGGYQPQHF.

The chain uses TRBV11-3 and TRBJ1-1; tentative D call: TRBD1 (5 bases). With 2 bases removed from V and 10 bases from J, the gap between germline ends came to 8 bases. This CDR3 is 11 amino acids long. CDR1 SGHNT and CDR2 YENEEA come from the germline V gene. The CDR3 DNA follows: TGTGCCAGCAGCTTACAGGGTGGAGCTTTCTTT. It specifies CASSLQGGAFF.

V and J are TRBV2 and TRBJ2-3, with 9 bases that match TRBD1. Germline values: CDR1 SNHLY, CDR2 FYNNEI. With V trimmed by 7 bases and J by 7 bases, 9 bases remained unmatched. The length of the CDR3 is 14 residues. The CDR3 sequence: CASTRDRDPNTQYF. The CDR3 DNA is TGTGCCAGCACCCGGGACAGGGACCCGAATACGCAGTATTTT. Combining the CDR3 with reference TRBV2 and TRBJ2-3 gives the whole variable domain EPEVTQTPSHQVTQMGQEVILRCVPISNHLYFYWYRQILGQKVEFLVSFYNNEISEKSEIFDDQFSVERPDGSNFTLKIRSTKLEDSAMYFCASTRDRDPNTQYFGPGTRLTVL.

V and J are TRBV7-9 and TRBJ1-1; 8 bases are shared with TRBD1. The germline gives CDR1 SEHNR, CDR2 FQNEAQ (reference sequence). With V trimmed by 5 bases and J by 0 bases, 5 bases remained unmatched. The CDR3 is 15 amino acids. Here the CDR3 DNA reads TGTGCCAGCAGCACGGACAGGGTCGTGAACACTGAAGCTTTCTTT. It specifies CASSTDRVVNTEAFF.

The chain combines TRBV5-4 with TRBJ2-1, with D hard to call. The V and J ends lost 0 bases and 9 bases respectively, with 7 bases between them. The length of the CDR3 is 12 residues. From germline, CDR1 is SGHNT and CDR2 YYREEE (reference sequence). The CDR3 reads CASSLDSSEQFF. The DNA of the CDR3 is TGTGCCAGCAGCTTGGACTCGTCTGAGCAGTTCTTC.

The CDR3 sequence: CASSQRYREKDGYTF. The CDR3 DNA reads as TGCGCCAGCAGCCAACGATACAGGGAAAAGGATGGCTACACCTTC. V and J are TRBV4-1 and TRBJ1-2; TRBD1 is a possible D gene (6 bases). CDR1 and CDR2 from the germline V gene are MGHRA and YSYEKL. The length of the CDR3 is 15 residues. Trimming removed 2 bases at V and 6 bases at J, with 16 bases between.

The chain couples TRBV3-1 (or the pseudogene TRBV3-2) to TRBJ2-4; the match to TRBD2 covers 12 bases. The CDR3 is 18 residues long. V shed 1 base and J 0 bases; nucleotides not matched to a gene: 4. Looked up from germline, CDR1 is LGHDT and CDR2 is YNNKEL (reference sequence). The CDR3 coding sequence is TGTGCCAGCAGCCAAGTCCCACTAGCGGGAGGAGCCAAAAACATTCAGTACTTC. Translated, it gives CASSQVPLAGGAKNIQYF.

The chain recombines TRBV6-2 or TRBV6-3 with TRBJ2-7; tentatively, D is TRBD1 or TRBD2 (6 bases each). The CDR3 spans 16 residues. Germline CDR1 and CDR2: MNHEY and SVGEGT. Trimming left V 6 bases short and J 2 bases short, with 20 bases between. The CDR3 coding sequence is TGTGCCAGCAGACCTGGTCGAGGTAGGGGGGCCTACGAGCAGTACTTC. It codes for CASRPGRGRGAYEQYF.

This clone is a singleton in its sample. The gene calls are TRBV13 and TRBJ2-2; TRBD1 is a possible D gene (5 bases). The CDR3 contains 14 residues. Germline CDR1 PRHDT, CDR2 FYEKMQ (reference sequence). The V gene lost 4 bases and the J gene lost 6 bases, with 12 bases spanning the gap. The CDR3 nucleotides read TGTGCCAGCAGCTCGAACAGGCGACCCGGGGAGCTGTTTTTT. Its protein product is CASSSNRRPGELFF.

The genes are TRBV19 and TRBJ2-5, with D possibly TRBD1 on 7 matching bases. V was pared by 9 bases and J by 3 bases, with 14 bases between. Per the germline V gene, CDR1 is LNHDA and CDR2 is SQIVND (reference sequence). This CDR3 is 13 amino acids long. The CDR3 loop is CASGAGGKETQYF. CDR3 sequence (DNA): TGTGCCAGCGGGGCAGGGGGGAAAGAGACCCAGTACTTC.

In DNA, the CDR3 is TGTGCCAGCAGTTTGAAGCCAGGCCATGGCTACACCTTC. This codes for CASSLKPGHGYTF. The V and J genes are TRBV27 and TRBJ1-2; D remains unclear. V lost 3 bases and J lost 6, with 11 bases in between. Looked up from germline, CDR1 is MNHEY and CDR2 is SMNVEV (reference sequence). This CDR3 comprises 13 residues.

The CDR3 is CASSPIDGMAQHF. The CDR3 nucleotides are TGTGCCAGCTCACCGATAGACGGGATGGCCCAGCATTTT. The chain employs TRBV18 and TRBJ1-5, with D unresolved. V dropped 3 bases and J dropped 11 bases, with 14 bases sitting between them. The CDR3 is 13 residues long. Germline CDR1 KGHSH, CDR2 LQKENI.

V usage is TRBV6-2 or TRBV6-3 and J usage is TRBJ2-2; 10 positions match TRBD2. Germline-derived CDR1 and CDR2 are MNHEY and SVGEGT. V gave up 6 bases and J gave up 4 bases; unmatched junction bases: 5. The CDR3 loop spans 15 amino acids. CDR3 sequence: CASSLTSGATGELFF. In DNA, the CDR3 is TGTGCCAGCAGCCTAACTAGCGGGGCCACCGGGGAGCTGTTTTTT.

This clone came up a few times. The CDR3 loop reads CASSLAPDGNSPLHF. The CDR3, as DNA: TGCGCCAGCAGCTTGGCTCCGGACGGTAATTCACCCCTCCACTTT. The chain joins TRBV5-1 to TRBJ1-6, with D unclear. V shed 0 bases and J shed 6 bases, with 10 bases lying between them. Germline-derived CDR1 and CDR2 are SGHRS and YFSETQ. CDR3 length equals 15 residues. The variable domain in full, with the rest retrieved from reference TRBV5-1 and TRBJ1-6, is KAGVTQTPRYLIKTRGQQVTLSCSPISGHRSVSWYQQTPGQGLQFLFEYFSETQRNKGNFPGRFSGRQFSNSRSEMNVSTLELGDSALYLCASSLAPDGNSPLHFGNGTRLTVT.

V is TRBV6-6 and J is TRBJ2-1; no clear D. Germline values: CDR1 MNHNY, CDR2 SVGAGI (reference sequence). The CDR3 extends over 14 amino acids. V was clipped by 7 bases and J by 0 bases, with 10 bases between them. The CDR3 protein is CASKGFGSYNEQFF. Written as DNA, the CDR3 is TGTGCCAGCAAAGGTTTCGGCTCCTACAATGAGCAGTTCTTC.

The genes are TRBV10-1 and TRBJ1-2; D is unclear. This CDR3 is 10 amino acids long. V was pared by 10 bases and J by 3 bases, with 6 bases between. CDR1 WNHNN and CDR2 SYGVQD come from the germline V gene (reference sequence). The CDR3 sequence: CATTDYGYTF. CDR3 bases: TGCGCCACGACGGACTATGGCTACACCTTC.

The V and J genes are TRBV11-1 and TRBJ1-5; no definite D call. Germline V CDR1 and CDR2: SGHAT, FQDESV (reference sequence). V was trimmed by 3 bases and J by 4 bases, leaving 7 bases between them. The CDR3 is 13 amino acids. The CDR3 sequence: CASSLSLNQPQHF. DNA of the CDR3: TGTGCCAGCAGCTTGAGTCTAAATCAGCCCCAGCATTTT.

The chain's CDR3 is CASSIQGATEKLFF. CDR3 coding DNA: TGTGCCAGCAGCATCCAGGGGGCTACTGAAAAACTGTTTTTT. The chain uses TRBV5-4 and TRBJ1-4; 8 bases line up with TRBD1. This CDR3 is 14 amino acids long. Germline V gene lookup returns CDR1 SGHNT and CDR2 YYREEE (reference sequence). The ends lost 4 bases at V and 7 bases at J; junction bases unmatched: 6. The complete variable domain, with remaining parts taken from reference TRBV5-4 and TRBJ1-4, reads ETGVTQSPTHLIKTRGQQVTLRCSSQSGHNTVSWYQQALGQGPQFIFQYYREEENGRGNFPPRFSGLQFPNYSSELNVNALELDDSALYLCASSIQGATEKLFFGSGTQLSVL.

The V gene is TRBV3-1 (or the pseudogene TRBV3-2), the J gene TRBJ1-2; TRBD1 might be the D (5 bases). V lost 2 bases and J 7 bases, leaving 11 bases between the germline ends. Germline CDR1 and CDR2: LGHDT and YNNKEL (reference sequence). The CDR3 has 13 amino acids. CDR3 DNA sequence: TGTGCCAGCAGCCAATTCGCAGGGACTGGCTACACCTTC. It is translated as CASSQFAGTGYTF.